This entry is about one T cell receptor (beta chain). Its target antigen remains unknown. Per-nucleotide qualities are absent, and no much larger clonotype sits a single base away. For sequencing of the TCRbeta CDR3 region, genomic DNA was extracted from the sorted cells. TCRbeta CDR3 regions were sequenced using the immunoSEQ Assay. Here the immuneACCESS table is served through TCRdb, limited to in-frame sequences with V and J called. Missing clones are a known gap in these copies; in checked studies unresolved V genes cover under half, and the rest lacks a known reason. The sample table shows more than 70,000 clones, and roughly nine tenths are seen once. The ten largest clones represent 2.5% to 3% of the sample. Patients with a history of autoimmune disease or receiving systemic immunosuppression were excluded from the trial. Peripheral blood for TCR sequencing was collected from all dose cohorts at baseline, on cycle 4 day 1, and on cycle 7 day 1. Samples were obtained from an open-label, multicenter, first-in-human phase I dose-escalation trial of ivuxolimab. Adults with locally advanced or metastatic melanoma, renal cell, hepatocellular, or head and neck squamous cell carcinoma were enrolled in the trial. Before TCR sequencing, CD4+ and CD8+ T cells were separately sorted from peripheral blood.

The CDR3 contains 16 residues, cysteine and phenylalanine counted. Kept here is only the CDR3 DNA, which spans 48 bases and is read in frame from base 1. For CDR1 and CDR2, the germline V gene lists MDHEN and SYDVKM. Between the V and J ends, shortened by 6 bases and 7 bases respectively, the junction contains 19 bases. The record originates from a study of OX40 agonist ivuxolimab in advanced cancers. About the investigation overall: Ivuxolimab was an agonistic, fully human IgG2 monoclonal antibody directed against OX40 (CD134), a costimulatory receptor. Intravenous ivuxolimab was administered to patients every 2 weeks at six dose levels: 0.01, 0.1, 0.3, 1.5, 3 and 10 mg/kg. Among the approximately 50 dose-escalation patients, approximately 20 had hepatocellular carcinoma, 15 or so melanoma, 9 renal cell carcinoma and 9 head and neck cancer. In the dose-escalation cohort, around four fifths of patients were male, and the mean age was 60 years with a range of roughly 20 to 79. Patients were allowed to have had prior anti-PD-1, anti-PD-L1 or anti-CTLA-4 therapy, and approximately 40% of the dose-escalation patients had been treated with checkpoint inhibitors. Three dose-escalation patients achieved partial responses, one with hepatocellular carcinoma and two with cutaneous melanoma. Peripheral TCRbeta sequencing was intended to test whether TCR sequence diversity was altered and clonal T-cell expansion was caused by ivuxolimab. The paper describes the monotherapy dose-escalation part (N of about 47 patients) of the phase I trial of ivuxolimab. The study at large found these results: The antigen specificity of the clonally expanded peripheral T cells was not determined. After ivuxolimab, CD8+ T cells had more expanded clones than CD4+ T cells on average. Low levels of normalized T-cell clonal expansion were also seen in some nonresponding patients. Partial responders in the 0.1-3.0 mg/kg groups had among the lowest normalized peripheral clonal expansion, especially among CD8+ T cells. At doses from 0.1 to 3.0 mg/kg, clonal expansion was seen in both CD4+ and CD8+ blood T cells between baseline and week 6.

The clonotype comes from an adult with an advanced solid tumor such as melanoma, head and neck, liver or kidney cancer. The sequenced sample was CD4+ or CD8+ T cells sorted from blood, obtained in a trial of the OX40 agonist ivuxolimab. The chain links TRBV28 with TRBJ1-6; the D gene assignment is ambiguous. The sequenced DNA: TGTGCCAGCAGCTCTAGCAGCGCGGGCCAAAATTCACCCCTCCACTTT. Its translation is CASSSSSAGQNSPLHF.